This record concerns one TCR beta chain sequence. This receptor's antigen is unknown. Base qualities are not provided; no much larger clone lies one nucleotide away. This record belongs to a study of identical twins listed by TCRdb under 2016. With respect to the entire study: The study deep-sequenced TCR alpha and beta repertoires from monozygotic twins, unrelated adults of various ages and cord blood to test whether fetal clonotypes persist. Replicate twin experiments were performed at different times using different library preparation protocols to rule out contamination. Beyond this particular receptor, the publication reports: In monozygotic twins, out-of-frame TCR alpha sharing was systematically underestimated by recombination models, although the models agreed with sharing between unrelated individuals. Because the same donors could not be followed over many years, the conclusions relied on cross-sectional statistical analysis. Out-of-frame TCR alpha sequences shared between twins showed an excess of low generation-probability sequences compared with coincidental sharing between unrelated individuals. Abundant cord blood beta clonotypes had fewer insertions, young adult naive repertoires showed a similar but weaker trend, and memory repertoires showed no such trend. Zero-insertion analyses could be partly confounded by invariant T cells such as MAIT and iNKT, although diverse VJ usage argued against such confounding for most clonotypes. In beta out-of-frame sequences, excess twin sharing was weaker, because having fewer shared sequences lowered the signal-to-noise ratio.

V is cut by 0 bases and J by 6 bases, and the space between the germline ends is 16 bases. Inclusive of the bounding cysteine and phenylalanine, the CDR3 is 15 residues long. Only the CDR3 region is kept as DNA, spanning 45 bases read in frame from base 1. Based on the germline V gene (reference sequence), the CDR1 and CDR2 sequences are DFQATT and SNEGSKA. Every donor in the study was a healthy Caucasian. Miltenyi CD45RO+ enrichment and human naive T-cell isolation kits were used to isolate memory (CD45RO+) and naive T cells from PBMC. Libraries came from 5' RACE. Reads for this sample came from an Illumina HiSeq 2000. A universal primer binding site was added through template switching, and the final cDNA carried a unique molecular identifier so that TCR cDNA molecules could be counted accurately. Specific primers in the conserved constant-segment region were used to synthesize first-strand cDNA for TCR alpha and beta chains. To control for contamination, every cDNA library was double barcoded, receiving both a SMART-Mk sample barcode and Illumina barcodes. TruSeq adapter sequences and Illumina sample barcodes were added in two successive PCR steps. Sequencing of the TCR alpha and beta cDNA libraries was done on the Illumina HiSeq platform using custom primers. The study's processing was this. Raw reads were processed with MiGEC to extract unique molecular identifiers, and MiXCR was used to determine CDR3 positions. For each individual, recombination models were inferred using an EM algorithm with the repgenHMM and IGoR tools. The analysis of shared clonotypes was done with the tcR package in R, with sharing normalized by the product of cloneset sizes. To study raw recombination without the effects of thymic and clonal selection, out-of-frame nonproductive sequences were analyzed. The public sequencing data were trimmed at Q25 with fastp and processed into clonotypes with MiXCR by TCRdb, which kept only in-frame beta chains. Here each entry gathers all rows of one CDR3 protein and keeps the most common genes and DNA. TCRdb's processing, not the study's, gives the V and J calls here. The sample table holds about 200,000 distinct CDR3 sequences, of which less than 9.5% were seen once. The ten top clones hold 5.1% of the sample.

Material: memory (CD45RO+) T cells sorted from blood. The sample's cell subset or site label is to be understood as: CD45RO+ enriched T cells. The clonotype was recovered from a woman between 18 and 29 years old in good health. Recombination joined TRBV20-1 with TRBJ2-3; matching of 7 bases hints at TRBD2 as the D gene. The CDR3 protein sequence reads: CSARDEGGEVDTQYF. The nucleotide sequence reads as follows: TGCAGTGCTAGAGATGAGGGGGGGGAGGTTGATACGCAGTATTTT.